This entry lists 28 T cell receptor beta chains sequenced from one sample in a study of T cells after yellow fever vaccination. TCRdb passed the 5' RACE reads through MiXCR, listing each CDR3 protein once. Among 400,000 or so distinct CDR3 sequences listed, around a tenth were seen once. The sequencing used PBMCs, collected on the day of the first yellow fever vaccination. Receptor source: a man between 18 and 29 years old who received the YFV17D yellow fever vaccine.

This clonotype has just a few counts. The chain recombines TRBV5-1 with TRBJ2-2, with no clear D. This CDR3 is built from 13 residues. Germline V gene data show CDR1 as SGHRS and CDR2 as YFSETQ. Trimming pared 7 bases from V and 0 bases from J, leaving 7 bases between. The DNA for the CDR3 is TGCGCCAGCGTCCCAGCGAACACCGGGGAGCTGTTTTTT. This codes for CASVPANTGELFF.

This clonotype was observed a few times. This chain joins TRBV5-1 and TRBJ2-1; tentative D call: TRBD2 (6 bases). Trimming removed 4 bases at V and 12 bases at J, with 26 bases between. Per germline, CDR1 SGHRS and CDR2 YFSETQ. The CDR3 is made up of 16 amino acids. The CDR3, as DNA: TGCGCCAGCAGCATGGGACTCAGCCAAAGGACCAATCGGCAGTTCTTC. Translated: CASSMGLSQRTNRQFF.

This clonotype appeared a few times. The chain recombines TRBV7-8 with TRBJ2-5; D is uncertain. The germline V gene has CDR1 SGHVS and CDR2 FQNEAQ. V lost 1 base and J lost 1, with 13 bases in between. The CDR3 loop spans 16 amino acids. CDR3 sequence reads: CASSLVFGRVQETQYF. The CDR3, as DNA: TGTGCCAGCAGCTTAGTCTTCGGCCGAGTCCAAGAGACCCAGTACTTC.

This clonotype occurred many times. V and J are TRBV18 and TRBJ2-5, with TRBD2 as a possible D gene (6 bases). Germline values: CDR1 KGHSH, CDR2 LQKENI. The CDR3 runs to 12 residues. V was shortened by 2 bases and J by 9 bases, with 10 bases between the two germline ends. The CDR3 reads CASSPGEEAQYF. The CDR3 DNA follows: TGTGCCAGCTCACCAGGGGAGGAGGCCCAGTACTTC.

This clonotype was seen at least ten times. This chain joins TRBV5-4 and TRBJ2-5; 7 bases map to TRBD1. There are 15 residues in the CDR3. With V trimmed by 5 bases and J by 0 bases, 7 bases remained unmatched. Germline CDR1 and CDR2: SGHNT and YYREEE (reference sequence). CDR3 amino acids: CASRLIGTDQETQYF. DNA for the CDR3: TGTGCCAGCAGATTGATTGGGACAGACCAAGAGACCCAGTACTTC.

There are many counts of this clonotype. This chain joins TRBV5-4 and TRBJ2-3; D might be TRBD1 or TRBD2, each matching 5 bases. This CDR3 is built from 16 residues. Trimming left V 4 bases short and J 0 bases short, with 15 bases between. Germline CDR1 SGHNT, CDR2 YYREEE (reference sequence). Here the CDR3 DNA reads TGTGCCAGCAGCCTTCCGGGACGGCCTAGCACAGATACGCAGTATTTT. Its protein product is CASSLPGRPSTDTQYF.

The J gene is TRBJ2-7, the V gene TRBV5-1, with 7 bases lining up with TRBD2. Germline V gene sequence: CDR1 SGHRS, CDR2 YFSETQ. CDR3 size: 14 residues. Trimming cost V 4 bases and J 3 bases; bases outside gene matches: 7. The chain's CDR3 is CASSPDGGGYEQYV. CDR3 nucleotide sequence: TGCGCCAGCAGCCCCGATGGCGGGGGCTACGAGCAGTACGTC.

This clonotype was recorded many times. The chain combines TRBV29-1 with TRBJ2-1; D may be TRBD1 or TRBD2 (5 bases each). The germline CDR1 and CDR2 sequences are SQVTM and ANQGSEA. This CDR3 comprises 13 residues. V lost 6 bases and J lost 7, with 16 bases in between. CDR3 DNA: TGCAGCGTCTGGGGCGCGACGGGGAATGAGCAGTTCTTC. It specifies CSVWGATGNEQFF.

This clonotype was counted between two and nine times. The J gene is TRBJ2-3, the V gene TRBV6-1, with 9 bases aligning to TRBD1. Germline CDR1 is MNHNS and CDR2 is SASEGT. Trimming took 7 bases from V and 4 from J; bases not matched to a gene: 9. The CDR3 totals 15 residues. CDR3 bases: TGTGCCAGCACCCTACAGGGGGCAGAGTCAGATACGCAGTATTTT. Amino acids: CASTLQGAESDTQYF.

This chain links TRBV20-1 with TRBJ1-2; no clear D gene. Germline V gene sequence: CDR1 DFQATT, CDR2 SNEGSKA (reference sequence). The CDR3 runs 13 residues. Trimming cost V 1 base and J 8 bases, with 14 bases left between them. CDR3 coding DNA: TGCAGTGCTAGAGCCGTCGAGCCCTGGGGCTACACCTTC. Its protein product is CSARAVEPWGYTF.

This clonotype was seen a handful of times. The rearrangement links TRBV7-2 to TRBJ2-2; D may be TRBD1 (6 bases). V lost 6 bases, J lost 8 bases, and 10 bases lay in between. Germline CDR1 SGHTA, CDR2 FQGNSA. The CDR3 length is 12 residues. This chain's CDR3 is CASRHREGELFF. CDR3 nucleotide sequence: TGTGCCAGCAGACACAGGGAGGGGGAGCTGTTTTTT.

This clonotype appeared a few times. A much larger clone lies a single base off, so this may be a read error. The chain uses TRBV3-1 and TRBJ2-7; perhaps TRBD2 as D (6 bases). This CDR3 region has 13 residues. Germline V lookup: CDR1 LGHDT, CDR2 YNNKEL (reference sequence). The CDR3 loop is CTSSGPPLYEQYF. CDR3 nucleotides: TGTACCAGCAGCGGGCCGCCGCTCTACGAGCAGTACTTC.

There are a few counts of this clonotype. The chain has TRBV18 and TRBJ2-3; D unresolved. CDR1 and CDR2 (germline): KGHSH, LQKENI. The CDR3 totals 16 residues. Trimming cost V 7 bases and J 0 bases, with 17 bases left between them. CDR3: CASLTTAEASTDTQYF. The CDR3 nucleotides read TGTGCCAGCTTAACGACTGCTGAAGCTAGCACAGATACGCAGTATTTT. The full variable domain, completed using reference TRBV18 and TRBJ2-3, is NAGVMQNPRHLVRRRGQEARLRCSPMKGHSHVYWYRQLPEEGLKFMVYLQKENIIDESGMPKERFSAEFPKEGPSILRIQQVVRGDSAAYFCASLTTAEASTDTQYFGPGTRLTVL.

J is TRBJ2-7 and V is TRBV20-1, with 9 bases fitting TRBD2. The V segment lost 0 bases and the J segment 6 bases; nucleotides outside the gene matches: 12. The CDR3 is 16 residues long. CDR1 and CDR2 from the germline V gene are DFQATT and SNEGSKA (reference sequence). CDR3 loop: CSARDISRRGGPEQYV. CDR3 in DNA: TGCAGTGCTAGAGATATAAGTCGGCGGGGGGGCCCCGAGCAGTACGTC.

Regarding this clonotype: A read error may produce the germline difference seen at one junction end. This chain uses TRBV4-1 with TRBJ2-1, with TRBD1 matching over 10 bases. CDR3 length equals 16 residues. The germline V gene encodes CDR1 MGHRA and CDR2 YSYEKL. CDR3 sequence reads: CACSQTPGQGWNEQFF. The DNA of the CDR3 is TGCGCCTGCAGCCAAACTCCGGGACAGGGGTGGAATGAGCAGTTCTTC.

The chain joins TRBV10-3 to TRBJ1-2; TRBD1 agrees at 8 bases. Germline CDR1 reads ENHRY; CDR2 reads SYGVKD. The trim removed 6 bases at V and 8 bases at J, leaving 5 bases unmatched. The CDR3 is 12 amino acids. The CDR3 loop is CAISATGDGYTF. In nucleotides, the CDR3 is TGTGCCATCAGCGCGACAGGGGACGGCTACACCTTC.

The gene calls are TRBV18 and TRBJ2-1; TRBD1 matches at 7 bases. CDR3 size: 13 residues. Germline lookup yields CDR1 KGHSH and CDR2 LQKENI. Trimming cost V 3 bases and J 15 bases; bases outside gene matches: 11. This CDR3 reads CASSPSGQTSPFF. CDR3 DNA sequence: TGTGCCAGCTCACCTTCGGGACAGACGTCGCCGTTCTTC. Based on the CDR3 plus reference TRBV18 and TRBJ2-1, the full variable domain is NAGVMQNPRHLVRRRGQEARLRCSPMKGHSHVYWYRQLPEEGLKFMVYLQKENIIDESGMPKERFSAEFPKEGPSILRIQQVVRGDSAAYFCASSPSGQTSPFFGPGTRLTVL.

The J gene is TRBJ2-3, the V gene TRBV4-1; TRBD1 aligns across 8 bases. The CDR3 spans 16 residues. Germline CDR1 MGHRA, CDR2 YSYEKL. The J segment lost 4 bases and the V segment lost 2 bases, leaving 8 bases of the junction unmatched. CDR3 sequence: CASSQTGQGRADTQYF. CDR3 sequence (DNA): TGCGCCAGCAGCCAAACCGGACAGGGCCGCGCAGATACGCAGTATTTT.

This clonotype came up a few times. The chain joins TRBV7-2 to TRBJ2-1; 8 bases agree with TRBD1. V gave up 5 bases and J gave up 8 bases; unmatched junction bases: 11. Germline CDR1 reads SGHTA; CDR2 reads FQGNSA. The CDR3 loop spans 15 amino acids. CDR3 DNA sequence: TGTGCCAGCAGCCGGACAGGGAGAAGATTTGATGAGCAGTTCTTC. Protein: CASSRTGRRFDEQFF.

In its sample, this clonotype was seen a few times. The CDR3 DNA reads as TGCAGTGCTGCAGGAGGGACGGAGCCCACAGATACGCAGTATTTT. Its protein product is CSAAGGTEPTDTQYF. The chain carries TRBV20-1 and TRBJ2-3, with D possibly TRBD2 on 6 matching bases. The ends were cut back, 5 bases at V and 2 bases at J, with 17 bases in the middle. CDR3 length equals 15 residues. Germline V gene sequence: CDR1 DFQATT, CDR2 SNEGSKA (reference sequence).

The V and J genes are TRBV7-8 and TRBJ2-4; D may be TRBD1 or TRBD2 (5 bases each). V lost 1 base to trimming and J lost 0 bases, with 13 bases between them. Germline V gives CDR1 SGHVS, CDR2 FQNEAQ. There are 17 residues in the CDR3. CDR3 DNA: TGTGCCAGCAGCTTAGGTTCCGGGGCGGTAGCCAAAAACATTCAGTACTTC. Encoded protein: CASSLGSGAVAKNIQYF.

This clonotype was recorded a few times. The CDR3 sequence is CASSLRDSGVQYF. The CDR3 DNA reads TGTGCCAGCAGCCTCCGGGACAGCGGTGTGCAGTACTTC. V is TRBV7-9 and J is TRBJ2-7; the match to TRBD1 covers 7 bases. This CDR3 region has 13 residues. Germline loops: CDR1 SEHNR, CDR2 FQNEAQ (reference sequence). V was clipped by 5 bases and J by 9 bases; unmatched bases: 10.

This clonotype was seen repeatedly, ten times or more. The genes are TRBV3-1 and TRBJ2-7; D is uncertain. Trimming pared 1 base from V and 0 bases from J, leaving 7 bases between. The CDR3 extends over 14 amino acids. The germline V gene encodes CDR1 LGHDT and CDR2 YNNKEL (reference sequence). The CDR3 sequence: CASSQVPASYEQYF. The CDR3, as DNA: TGTGCCAGCAGCCAAGTTCCGGCCTCCTACGAGCAGTACTTC.

The gene calls are TRBV25-1 and TRBJ1-4; tentatively, D is TRBD1 (5 bases). The CDR3 totals 14 residues. The germline gives CDR1 MGHDK, CDR2 SYGVNS. V was trimmed by 1 base and J by 6 bases, leaving 9 bases between them. The CDR3 nucleotides read TGTGCCAGCAGTGAATCTGGAGGGGATGAAAAACTGTTTTTT. It encodes CASSESGGDEKLFF.

This clonotype was recorded a few times. This sequence joins TRBV19 and TRBJ1-1; possible D gene TRBD1, 5 bases. The CDR3 totals 14 residues. Deletions cut 7 bases from V and 5 bases from J, with 17 bases between. CDR1 and CDR2 (germline): LNHDA, SQIVND (reference sequence). CDR3 in amino acids: CASTGGQGWTEAFF. The CDR3 coding sequence is TGTGCCAGTACCGGAGGTCAGGGTTGGACTGAAGCTTTCTTT.

The chain recombines TRBV6-1 with TRBJ2-2, with 8 nucleotides matching TRBD2. Germline V lookup: CDR1 MNHNS, CDR2 SASEGT. V shed 5 bases, J shed 5 bases, and the junction held 13 bases outside the gene matches. The CDR3 has 17 amino acids. CDR3 residues: CASSQGHPGGPTGELFF. For the CDR3, the DNA is TGTGCCAGCAGTCAGGGGCACCCGGGGGGGCCGACCGGGGAGCTGTTTTTT.

The rearrangement uses TRBV6-5 and TRBJ1-2, with unresolved D. Germline loops: CDR1 MNHEY, CDR2 SVGAGI. The CDR3 has 15 amino acids. V lost 1 base and J 1 base, leaving 10 bases between the germline ends. As DNA, the CDR3 is TGTGCCAGCAGTTACTACCCGGATGATAACTATGGCTACACCTTC. It yields the protein CASSYYPDDNYGYTF.

V and J are TRBV6-1 and TRBJ1-4; 8 bases agree with TRBD1. Per germline, CDR1 MNHNS and CDR2 SASEGT. The CDR3 totals 15 residues. The ends lost 3 bases at V and 3 bases at J; junction bases unmatched: 3. The CDR3 nucleotides are TGTGCCAGCAGTGACCGGGACAGGTCTAATGAAAAACTGTTTTTT. Translation gives CASSDRDRSNEKLFF.